The entry below describes one TCR beta chain. Its antigen remains unidentified. Base quality data are lacking; no much larger clone is found one base away. This sample is drawn from a study of T cell changes during pregnancy in multiple sclerosis (dated by TCRdb to about 2019). For the wider study: Changes in the T cell repertoire over the course of pregnancy were examined in this study in women with multiple sclerosis.

The library was obtained by the immunoSEQ multiplex PCR assay. Entries here come from immuneACCESS through TCRdb and include only in-frame sequences with V and J called. Some clones fail to appear in such tables; in the studies checked, an unresolved V gene covers under half of the shortfall, and the cause of the remainder is unknown. This sample lists tens of thousands of clones; roughly 90% were detected once. The top ten constitute 10% to 15% of the sample. CDR1 and CDR2 were assigned from the germline V gene as MNHEY and SVGAGI. V was cut back by 5 bases and J by 1 base, leaving a gap of 5 bases between them. From the cysteine through the phenylalanine, the CDR3 covers 12 amino acids. Only the CDR3 part of the read is kept: 36 bases, read in frame from the first base.

The sequence is built from TRBV6-5 and TRBJ1-1; a confident D gene designation cannot be given. The sequenced sample was CD8+ T cells from peripheral blood mononuclear cells, obtained in the first trimester of pregnancy. The receptor was isolated from a female donor with multiple sclerosis, enrolled in a pregnancy study. The sequence in DNA is TGTGCCAGCAGTCCAGAGAACACTGAAGCTTTCTTT. The translation is CASSPENTEAFF.